These 14 T cell receptor beta chains were sequenced from one sample in a study of cytomegalovirus exposure and HLA in healthy donors. PCR used 60 Vbeta primers and 13 Jbeta primers. TCRdb's copy holds only in-frame clones and misses some; the assay was immunoSEQ multiplex PCR. This sample carries approximately 150,000 clones, about two thirds of them seen once, and the ten largest clones take roughly 4%. The sequenced material came from PBMCs. The receptors shown here come from a woman aged 18-29 years in good health and CMV-seropositive.

This clone was counted a few times. The chain is built from TRBV7-9 and TRBJ1-1; D perhaps matches TRBD1 (5 bases). The CDR3 totals 17 residues. Trimming stripped 5 bases from V and 0 bases from J, with 19 bases between. Germline lookup yields CDR1 SEHNR and CDR2 FQNEAQ (reference sequence). The CDR3 reads CASSAARDLLMNTEAFF. The CDR3 DNA reads TGTGCCAGCAGCGCAGCTCGGGACTTATTAATGAACACTGAAGCTTTCTTT.

The V gene is TRBV27, the J gene TRBJ2-5; 10 bases are a match to TRBD2. There are 17 residues in the CDR3. Germline loops: CDR1 MNHEY, CDR2 SMNVEV (reference sequence). The junction had 17 bases not matched to a gene; V was cut back by 2 bases and J by 11 bases. CDR3 nucleotide sequence: TGTGCCAGCAGTTTACTAGCGGGAGCCCCCGTAGGATACCCGCAGTACTTC. Its translation: CASSLLAGAPVGYPQYF.

The rearrangement joins TRBV4-3 to TRBJ2-1; the match to TRBD2 covers 10 bases. The CDR3 has 19 amino acids. Germline V gene data show CDR1 as LGHNA and CDR2 as YSLEER. The V and J ends lost 5 bases and 4 bases, in that order; junction bases with no gene match: 17. As DNA, the CDR3 is TGCGCCAGCAGCTCCCGGCGGCTAGCGGGGGCCCAGAGGTACAATGAGCAGTTCTTC. Translation gives CASSSRRLAGAQRYNEQFF.

The chain joins TRBV5-1 to TRBJ2-3; TRBD1 might be the D (8 bases). The CDR3 covers 15 residues. Germline V gene lookup returns CDR1 SGHRS and CDR2 YFSETQ. V lost 5 bases, J lost 0 bases, and 13 bases lay in between. CDR3 sequence reads: CASRIQGGSTDTQYF. CDR3 sequence (DNA): TGCGCCAGCAGAATACAGGGGGGGAGCACAGATACGCAGTATTTT.

The V call is TRBV4-1, the J call TRBJ2-7, with 15 nucleotides matching TRBD2. The CDR3 runs to 18 residues. Unmatched junction bases numbered 5, after V lost 1 base and J lost 1 base. Germline values: CDR1 MGHRA, CDR2 YSYEKL. CDR3: CASSQVPGLAGGSYEQYF. In DNA form, the CDR3 reads TGCGCCAGCAGCCAAGTCCCGGGACTAGCGGGGGGTTCCTACGAGCAGTACTTC.

This chain's CDR3 is CASSVGWGGDGYTF. CDR3 in DNA: TGTGCCAGCAGCGTAGGGTGGGGAGGGGACGGCTACACCTTC. The chain is built from TRBV9 and TRBJ1-2; TRBD1 is a possible D gene (5 bases). The germline V and J ends were trimmed by 0 bases and 8 bases, with 14 bases remaining between them. The CDR3 contains 14 residues. CDR1 is SGDLS, CDR2 YYNGEE, per germline.

As to this clone: A junction end diverges from the germline sequence, so it may reflect a read error. The V call is TRBV7-9, the J call TRBJ2-7, with 9 bases lining up with TRBD1. The CDR3 is 15 amino acids. Germline V lookup: CDR1 SEHNR, CDR2 FQNEAQ (reference sequence). The CDR3 nucleotides read TGTGCCAGCAGCTTAGCCCGGACAGGGGACTTGGTTGGGACCTTC. Translating gives CASSLARTGDLVGTF.

The J gene is TRBJ2-7, the V gene TRBV5-1; 10 positions agree with TRBD1. Trimming cost V 4 bases and J 2 bases; bases outside gene matches: 6. Germline V gene data show CDR1 as SGHRS and CDR2 as YFSETQ. The CDR3 totals 15 residues. CDR3 amino acids: CASSLGDRGPYEQYF. The CDR3, as DNA: TGCGCCAGCAGCCTAGGGGACAGGGGACCCTACGAGCAGTACTTC.

The chain has TRBV7-6 and TRBJ2-2, with a weak D call TRBD1 (5 bases). The germline V gene has CDR1 SGHVS and CDR2 FNYEAQ. V lost 5 bases, J lost 1 base, and 11 bases lay in between. This CDR3 has 15 amino acids. The CDR3 sequence is CASSPETENTGELFF. CDR3 nucleotides: TGTGCCAGCAGCCCGGAGACAGAGAACACCGGGGAGCTGTTTTTT. The variable domain in full, with the rest retrieved from reference TRBV7-6 and TRBJ2-2, is GAGVSQSPRYKVTKRGQDVALRCDPISGHVSLYWYRQALGQGPEFLTYFNYEAQQDKSGLPNDRFSAERPEGSISTLTIQRTEQRDSAMYRCASSPETENTGELFFGEGSRLTVL.

The chain has TRBV30 and TRBJ1-1; 7 bases fit TRBD1. V dropped 4 bases and J dropped 4; count of bases not matched to a gene: 3. Germline V gene data show CDR1 as GTSNPN and CDR2 as SVGIG (reference sequence). This CDR3 is built from 12 residues. The DNA for the CDR3 is TGTGCCTGGACAGGGGGTGGCACTGAAGCTTTCTTT. This gives the protein CAWTGGGTEAFF.

Concerning this clone: Other DNA sequences in the same sample also yield this CDR3. The chain combines TRBV19 with TRBJ2-1, with a tentative D call TRBD2 (6 bases). Germline V CDR1 and CDR2: LNHDA, SQIVND (reference sequence). This CDR3 contains 13 residues. V was cut by 6 bases and J by 1 base, with 7 bases left in between. The CDR3 loop is CASSGSSYNEQFF. The CDR3 DNA sequence: TGTGCCAGTAGCGGGAGTTCCTACAATGAGCAGTTCTTC.

This clone was seen a handful of times. This chain links TRBV7-2 with TRBJ2-1; 8 bases agree with TRBD2. The J segment lost 0 bases and the V segment lost 4 bases, leaving 11 bases of the junction unmatched. The CDR3 has 18 residues. Germline CDR1 and CDR2: SGHTA and FQGNSA. CDR3 coding DNA: TGTGCCAGCAGCTCCCCCCGCGGGGGGCCTAGCTCCTACAATGAGCAGTTCTTC. Translated: CASSSPRGGPSSYNEQFF. The variable domain in full, completed from reference TRBV7-2 and TRBJ2-1, reads GAGVSQSPSNKVTEKGKDVELRCDPISGHTALYWYRQSLGQGLEFLIYFQGNSAPDKSGLPSDRFSAERTGGSVSTLTIQRTQQEDSAVYLCASSSPRGGPSSYNEQFFGPGTRLTVL.

This clone appeared a few times. CDR3 bases: TGTGCCTGGAGAGGGGGCCCCGGCTGGGGCTACACCTTC. It encodes CAWRGGPGWGYTF. The chain links TRBV30 to TRBJ1-2; TRBD1 matches 7 bases. Germline CDR1 GTSNPN, CDR2 SVGIG (reference sequence). J lost 8 bases, V lost 3 bases, and 9 bases had no gene match. The CDR3 extends over 13 amino acids.

The gene calls are TRBV2 and TRBJ1-6, with 7 bases identical to TRBD1. J gave up 5 bases and V 6 bases, and 4 bases lay outside the gene matches. This CDR3 contains 14 residues. CDR1 and CDR2 (germline): SNHLY, FYNNEI. This CDR3 reads CASRGDSDNSPLHF. CDR3 DNA sequence: TGTGCCAGCAGGGGGGACAGCGATAATTCACCCCTCCACTTT. Full variable domain (missing parts from reference TRBV2 and TRBJ1-6): EPEVTQTPSHQVTQMGQEVILRCVPISNHLYFYWYRQILGQKVEFLVSFYNNEISEKSEIFDDQFSVERPDGSNFTLKIRSTKLEDSAMYFCASRGDSDNSPLHFGNGTRLTVT.